Presented here are 3 T cell receptor beta chains from one specimen sequenced in a study of T cell responses to AZD1222 COVID-19 vaccine. Profiling relied on immunoSEQ multiplex PCR, and the TCRdb table lists in-frame clones only, not all of them. This sample carries approximately 80,000 clones, about 87% of them seen once, and the ten largest clones take more than 5%. The source material was peripheral blood, sampled on day 0 of AZD1222 vaccination. Source of these receptors: an adult in good health.

The V gene is TRBV7-9, the J gene TRBJ2-7; 8 bases map to TRBD1. This CDR3 has 15 residues. The V segment lost 4 bases and the J segment 1 base; nucleotides outside the gene matches: 6. CDR1 and CDR2 (germline): SEHNR, FQNEAQ (reference sequence). The CDR3 sequence is CASSYSGGRSYEQYF. For the CDR3, the DNA is TGTGCCAGCAGCTACTCAGGGGGCAGGTCCTACGAGCAGTACTTC.

The V gene is TRBV5-1, the J gene TRBJ2-7; D not resolved. This CDR3 contains 15 residues. V was trimmed by 4 bases and J by 3 bases, leaving 17 bases between them. CDR1 and CDR2 from the germline V gene are SGHRS and YFSETQ. The CDR3 protein is CASSPGDLQGYEQYF. The DNA of the CDR3 is TGCGCCAGCAGCCCCGGAGATCTTCAAGGCTACGAGCAGTACTTC.

The chain couples TRBV18 to TRBJ1-1, with D unresolved. Trimming pared 3 bases from V and 0 bases from J, leaving 11 bases between. From germline, CDR1 is KGHSH and CDR2 LQKENI. The CDR3 length is 15 residues. The CDR3 nucleotides read TGTGCCAGCTCACCGGGTGGCGCTGTGAACACTGAAGCTTTCTTT. This translates into CASSPGGAVNTEAFF. The full variable domain, in which reference TRBV18 and TRBJ1-1 provide the parts outside the CDR3, is NAGVMQNPRHLVRRRGQEARLRCSPMKGHSHVYWYRQLPEEGLKFMVYLQKENIIDESGMPKERFSAEFPKEGPSILRIQQVVRGDSAAYFCASSPGGAVNTEAFFGQGTRLTVV.